These 28 T cell receptor beta chains came from one sample sequenced in a study of cytomegalovirus exposure and HLA in healthy donors. The primer mix had 60 Vbeta and 13 Jbeta primers. Sequencing used immunoSEQ multiplex PCR; TCRdb keeps in-frame clones, though not all of them. The data contain 170,000 or so clones, around 75% of them singletons. The material sequenced was PBMCs. These receptors all come from a male donor in good health and CMV-seronegative.

J is TRBJ2-1 and V is TRBV28; D possibly corresponds to TRBD1 (5 bases). V gave up 3 bases and J gave up 7 bases, with 19 bases separating them. The CDR3 is 16 residues long. Per germline, CDR1 MDHEN and CDR2 SYDVKM. This chain's CDR3 is CASSFRQGGMWNEQFF. The CDR3 nucleotides read TGTGCCAGCAGTTTTCGGCAGGGCGGAATGTGGAATGAGCAGTTCTTC.

V usage is TRBV2 and J usage is TRBJ2-1, with D maybe TRBD2 (6 bases). V was clipped by 7 bases and J by 7 bases, with 20 bases between them. The CDR3 has 15 amino acids. Germline CDR1 is SNHLY and CDR2 is FYNNEI. The CDR3 nucleotides are TGTGCCAGCATCCAGGGTAGCGGACTTGGAAATGAGCAGTTCTTC. Protein sequence: CASIQGSGLGNEQFF.

The chain carries TRBV7-9 and TRBJ2-1; 7 bases fit TRBD1. Germline-derived CDR1 and CDR2 are SEHNR and FQNEAQ (reference sequence). Unmatched junction bases numbered 18, after V lost 2 bases and J lost 5 bases. The CDR3 runs to 19 residues. CDR3 in DNA: TGTGCCAGCAGCTTACCCCGGCCGGGGATTACAGGGGCTAACAATGAGCAGTTCTTC. Its translation: CASSLPRPGITGANNEQFF.

The J gene is TRBJ2-7, the V gene TRBV10-3; 9 nucleotides match TRBD1. Germline loops: CDR1 ENHRY, CDR2 SYGVKD. V lost 6 bases to trimming and J lost 2 bases; unmatched junction nucleotides: 11. The CDR3 totals 16 residues. CDR3 sequence: CAISATLRDRAYEQYF. The CDR3 nucleotides read TGTGCCATCAGCGCTACACTCCGGGACAGGGCCTACGAGCAGTACTTC.

Concerning this clone: Germline and junction disagree at one end, which may indicate a read error. CDR3 region: CAWSPGLAPIQF. CDR3 bases: TGTGCCTGGAGTCCGGGACTAGCCCCTATTCAGTTT. The chain has TRBV30 and TRBJ2-3; 9 bases map to TRBD2. The V gene's germline CDR1 is GTSNPN and CDR2 SVGIG (reference sequence). CDR3 size: 12 residues.

The chain links TRBV7-9 to TRBJ1-5; possible D gene TRBD1, 6 bases. Trimming cost V 4 bases and J 1 base, with 20 bases left between them. Germline loops: CDR1 SEHNR, CDR2 FQNEAQ (reference sequence). The CDR3 consists of 18 residues. The CDR3 coding sequence is TGTGCCAGCAGCTCAGGAGGACAGAGGGTCAGCAGCAATCAGCCCCAGCATTTT. This sequence encodes CASSSGGQRVSSNQPQHF.

This clone was detected a few times. The CDR3 region is CASTTPPGGLNTEAFF. The CDR3 coding sequence is TGTGCCAGCACCACGCCCCCCGGGGGGCTTAACACTGAAGCTTTCTTT. The J gene is TRBJ1-1, the V gene TRBV2, with TRBD1 as a possible D gene (6 bases). Trimming cost V 7 bases and J 2 bases, with 20 bases left between them. CDR3 length: 16 amino acids. Per the germline V gene, CDR1 is SNHLY and CDR2 is FYNNEI.

A single count supports this clone. The chain links TRBV19 to TRBJ1-2; D is undetermined. CDR1 is LNHDA, CDR2 SQIVND, per germline (reference sequence). The ends were cut back, 1 base at V and 3 bases at J, with 12 bases in the middle. The CDR3 has 15 residues. The CDR3 protein is CASSIGGGWDYGYTF. Written as DNA, the CDR3 is TGTGCCAGTAGTATAGGGGGAGGATGGGACTATGGCTACACCTTC.

V usage is TRBV4-2 and J usage is TRBJ2-7; 7 bases fit TRBD1. Germline V gene data show CDR1 as LGHNA and CDR2 as YNFKEQ. V was clipped by 2 bases and J by 2 bases; unmatched bases: 6. This CDR3 has 15 residues. CDR3 sequence reads: CASSQPTGDPYEQYF. The DNA of the CDR3 is TGTGCCAGCAGCCAACCTACAGGGGACCCCTACGAGCAGTACTTC.

The V call is TRBV18, the J call TRBJ2-1; D is possibly TRBD2 (7 bases). The CDR3 consists of 13 residues. The germline CDR1 and CDR2 sequences are KGHSH and LQKENI. Trimming removed 8 bases at V and 8 bases at J, with 16 bases between. For the CDR3, the DNA is TGTGCCAGCCTTAAAGGGGGGGAGCATGAGCAGTTCTTC. It codes for CASLKGGEHEQFF.

The chain joins TRBV19 to TRBJ2-2; no reliable D call. CDR1 is LNHDA, CDR2 SQIVND, per germline (reference sequence). There are 14 residues in the CDR3. Between the trimmed V and J ends, which lost 3 bases and 6 bases, there was a span of 11 bases. CDR3 region: CASSISMAAGELFF. CDR3 in DNA: TGTGCCAGTAGTATCTCGATGGCCGCCGGGGAGCTGTTTTTT.

The gene calls are TRBV2 and TRBJ2-1; 12 bases are shared with TRBD2. With 6 bases clipped from V and 1 base from J, the junction kept 4 bases outside the gene matches. CDR3 length equals 16 residues. Germline V gene sequence: CDR1 SNHLY, CDR2 FYNNEI. DNA of the CDR3: TGTGCCAGCAGGCCCGGGACTAGCGGGTCCTACAATGAGCAGTTCTTC. Residues: CASRPGTSGSYNEQFF.

V and J are TRBV6-5 and TRBJ1-2; maybe TRBD1 (5 bases). V lost 0 bases to trimming and J lost 8 bases, with 10 bases between them. Per the germline V gene, CDR1 is MNHEY and CDR2 is SVGAGI. This CDR3 spans 13 amino acids. CDR3 sequence reads: CASSYSPGGGYTF. CDR3 nucleotides: TGTGCCAGCAGTTACTCTCCCGGGGGGGGCTACACCTTC.

The chain carries TRBV15 and TRBJ1-2; a weak D match, TRBD1 (5 bases). The CDR3 covers 13 residues. Trimming removed 4 bases at V and 8 bases at J, with 14 bases between. The germline V gene encodes CDR1 LNHNV and CDR2 YYDKDF (reference sequence). In DNA, the CDR3 is TGTGCCACCAGCACCCACGGGGGGGTCGGCTACACCTTC. Amino acids: CATSTHGGVGYTF.

The V gene is TRBV4-1, the J gene TRBJ2-1; D is unclear. Germline assignment: CDR1 MGHRA and CDR2 YSYEKL. Trimming stripped 0 bases from V and 5 bases from J, with 2 bases between. The CDR3 length is 12 residues. The CDR3 loop reads CASSQDNNEQFF. The CDR3 nucleotides are TGCGCCAGCAGCCAAGATAACAATGAGCAGTTCTTC.

In regard to this clone: This CDR3 is also generated by other DNA sequences in the sample. The chain has TRBV6-5 and TRBJ1-5; 11 bases align to TRBD1. CDR3 length: 13 residues. In germline, CDR1 is MNHEY, CDR2 SVGAGI. After removal of 4 bases from V and 7 bases from J, the junction contained 0 bases not matched to a gene. The CDR3 region has the DNA TGTGCCAGCAGTTGGGACAGGGGGCAGCCCCAGCATTTT. Translation: CASSWDRGQPQHF.

The chain couples TRBV15 to TRBJ1-1, with 7 positions matching TRBD1. This CDR3 has 16 residues. Germline CDR1 and CDR2: LNHNV and YYDKDF (reference sequence). Trimming removed 3 bases from V and 1 base from J; junction bases left unmatched: 8. CDR3 nucleotide sequence: TGTGCCACCAGCAGGGCCAGGGGACAGTCGAACACTGAAGCTTTCTTT. Translating gives CATSRARGQSNTEAFF.

The chain employs TRBV6-5 and TRBJ1-3; D perhaps matches TRBD1 (5 bases). The CDR3 length is 11 residues. The ends were cut back, 7 bases at V and 8 bases at J, with 9 bases in the middle. Germline CDR1 is MNHEY and CDR2 is SVGAGI. The CDR3 sequence: CASNRGDTIYF. In nucleotides, the CDR3 is TGTGCCAGCAATCGGGGGGACACCATATATTTT.

The genes are TRBV4-1 and TRBJ2-7; D is possibly TRBD2 (6 bases). The CDR3 loop spans 14 amino acids. The V gene lost 6 bases and the J gene lost 7 bases, with 19 bases spanning the gap. CDR1 MGHRA and CDR2 YSYEKL come from the germline V gene. The chain's CDR3 is CASSRDSSFFEQYF. The CDR3 nucleotides are TGCGCCAGCAGTCGGGACTCGTCCTTTTTTGAGCAGTACTTC.

The V and J genes are TRBV19 and TRBJ1-2, with 7 bases matching TRBD1. CDR3 length: 14 residues. CDR1 is LNHDA, CDR2 SQIVND, per germline (reference sequence). The junction had 4 bases not matched to a gene; V was cut back by 6 bases and J by 0 bases. CDR3 loop: CASSSQGTNYGYTF. The CDR3 DNA sequence: TGTGCCAGTAGCTCACAGGGGACTAACTATGGCTACACCTTC.

The table lists this clone with a count of one. At one boundary the junction diverges from the germline segment, which might be a read error. Other DNA variants within this sample encode the same CDR3. The V gene is TRBV19, the J gene TRBJ2-1, with 7 bases fitting TRBD2. The CDR3 totals 12 residues. The germline gives CDR1 LNHDA, CDR2 SQIVND (reference sequence). CDR3 in amino acids: CASSPSGNEQFF. CDR3 sequence (DNA): TGCGCCAGTAGCCCTAGCGGCAATGAGCAGTTCTTC.

The chain carries TRBV28 and TRBJ2-1; a weak D match, TRBD2 (5 bases). The germline gives CDR1 MDHEN, CDR2 SYDVKM. This CDR3 region has 11 residues. Deletions cut 6 bases from V and 13 bases from J, with 13 bases between. The CDR3 spells CASSLTGKQFF. CDR3 nucleotide sequence: TGTGCCAGCAGCCTGACGGGGAAACAGTTCTTC.

The V gene is TRBV28, the J gene TRBJ2-1; D may be TRBD2 (6 bases). Looked up from germline, CDR1 is MDHEN and CDR2 is SYDVKM. V lost 6 bases, J lost 7 bases, and 22 bases lay in between. The length of the CDR3 is 16 residues. The CDR3: CASSRLTSLYGNEQFF. In nucleotides, the CDR3 is TGTGCCAGCAGCCGCCTCACTAGCCTGTATGGAAATGAGCAGTTCTTC.

The J gene is TRBJ2-3, the V gene TRBV6-6; 8 nucleotides match TRBD2. V was clipped by 5 bases and J by 1 base; unmatched bases: 5. The CDR3 totals 15 residues. Germline assignment: CDR1 MNHNY and CDR2 SVGAGI (reference sequence). The CDR3 region has the DNA TGTGCCAGCAGTGGAGCGGGAGCGGGCACAGATACGCAGTATTTT. This codes for CASSGAGAGTDTQYF.

The V gene is TRBV4-1, the J gene TRBJ1-2, with D possibly being TRBD1 (5 bases). Germline CDR1 reads MGHRA; CDR2 reads YSYEKL. V was trimmed by 1 base and J by 4 bases, leaving 13 bases between them. The CDR3 spans 15 residues. The CDR3 sequence is CASSQGDSMAYGYTF. The CDR3 DNA is TGCGCCAGCAGCCAAGGCGACAGCATGGCCTATGGCTACACCTTC.

V gene TRBV6-6 combines with J gene TRBJ2-7; 7 bases fit TRBD2. CDR1 and CDR2 from the germline V gene are MNHNY and SVGAGI (reference sequence). V shed 7 bases and J 3 bases; nucleotides not matched to a gene: 9. The CDR3 length is 14 residues. This chain's CDR3 is CASTRGAGLYEQYF. The CDR3 region has the DNA TGTGCCAGCACCCGGGGAGCGGGGCTCTACGAGCAGTACTTC.

V is TRBV7-2 and J is TRBJ2-4; 8 nucleotides align to TRBD2. V lost 5 bases, J lost 0 bases, and 9 bases stayed unmatched. CDR3 size: 17 residues. Germline assignment: CDR1 SGHTA and CDR2 FQGNSA. CDR3 DNA: TGTGCCAGCAGCCATCCGGGGCTAGCGGGAGCCAAAAACATTCAGTACTTC. Its protein product is CASSHPGLAGAKNIQYF.

This clone was observed a single time. The rearrangement uses TRBV28 and TRBJ1-3; D is unclear. This CDR3 is built from 12 residues. The germline V and J ends were trimmed by 2 bases and 4 bases, with 3 bases remaining between them. The V gene's germline CDR1 is MDHEN and CDR2 SYDVKM. The CDR3 here is CASSLPGNTIYF. CDR3 coding DNA: TGTGCCAGCAGTTTACCAGGAAACACCATATATTTT.